The 27 T cell receptor beta chains given below trace back to one sample, sequenced in a study of OX40 agonist ivuxolimab in advanced cancers. The assay was immunoSEQ multiplex PCR, and TCRdb's table has in-frame clones only and misses some. The table shows about 71,000 clones, with around nine tenths occurring only once. Material: CD4+ or CD8+ T cells sorted from blood, obtained in a trial of the OX40 agonist ivuxolimab. All receptors derive from an adult with an advanced solid tumor such as melanoma, head and neck, liver or kidney cancer.

V usage is TRBV5-6 and J usage is TRBJ2-7; 7 nucleotides agree with TRBD2. Germline CDR1 and CDR2: SGHDT and YYEEEE. The trim removed 0 bases at V and 4 bases at J, leaving 1 base unmatched. The CDR3 loop spans 13 amino acids. CDR3 nucleotide sequence: TGTGCCAGCAGCTTGGGGGGAGGGTACGAGCAGTACTTC. It is translated as CASSLGGGYEQYF.

The rearrangement links TRBV9 to TRBJ2-1, with D unresolved. The CDR3 spans 15 residues. Germline assignment: CDR1 SGDLS and CDR2 YYNGEE. V was pared by 3 bases and J by 0 bases, with 10 bases between. The CDR3 DNA reads as TGTGCCAGCAGCGAGCAGTCTCCCTCCTACAATGAGCAGTTCTTC. Translating it yields CASSEQSPSYNEQFF. Full variable domain (rest looked up from reference TRBV9 and TRBJ2-1): DSGVTQTPKHLITATGQRVTLRCSPRSGDLSVYWYQQSLDQGLQFLIQYYNGEERAKGNILERFSAQQFPDLHSELNLSSLELGDSALYFCASSEQSPSYNEQFFGPGTRLTVL.

This clone was seen just once. V gene TRBV6-6 combines with J gene TRBJ1-2; perhaps TRBD1 as D (6 bases). This CDR3 spans 14 amino acids. Deletions cut 2 bases from V and 2 bases from J, with 9 bases between. The germline gives CDR1 MNHNY, CDR2 SVGAGI (reference sequence). CDR3 nucleotide sequence: TGTGCCAGCAGTTACCAACAGGGAAACTATGGCTACACCTTC. Protein: CASSYQQGNYGYTF.

The J gene is TRBJ2-3, the V gene TRBV9; D is possibly TRBD2 (6 bases). The CDR3 has 17 amino acids. CDR1 and CDR2 from the germline V gene are SGDLS and YYNGEE. The V end was cut by 4 bases, the J end by 5 bases, with 23 bases between. In DNA, the CDR3 is TGTGCCAGCAGCACTCGTCGGAGGAGGGGTGAGGAAGATACGCAGTATTTT. Encoded protein: CASSTRRRRGEEDTQYF.

The rearrangement joins TRBV28 to TRBJ2-2, with 7 bases lining up with TRBD1. This CDR3 is 14 amino acids long. CDR1 is MDHEN, CDR2 SYDVKM, per germline. The ends lost 4 bases at V and 5 bases at J; junction bases unmatched: 4. CDR3 nucleotides: TGTGCCAGCAGTTCCTCAGGGGGTACCGGGGAGCTGTTTTTT. Translated: CASSSSGGTGELFF.

The genes are TRBV5-4 and TRBJ2-3, with D hard to call. CDR1 is SGHNT, CDR2 YYREEE, per germline (reference sequence). V was shortened by 0 bases and J by 0 bases, with 11 bases between the two germline ends. This CDR3 is built from 16 residues. The chain's CDR3 is CASSLVTDMSTDTQYF. The DNA for the CDR3 is TGTGCCAGCAGCTTGGTGACTGACATGAGCACAGATACGCAGTATTTT. The full variable domain, in which reference TRBV5-4 and TRBJ2-3 provide the parts outside the CDR3, is ETGVTQSPTHLIKTRGQQVTLRCSSQSGHNTVSWYQQALGQGPQFIFQYYREEENGRGNFPPRFSGLQFPNYSSELNVNALELDDSALYLCASSLVTDMSTDTQYFGPGTRLTVL.

A few counts support this clone. The V call is TRBV6-5, the J call TRBJ1-5, with D possibly being TRBD1 (6 bases). This CDR3 comprises 15 residues. Germline V CDR1 and CDR2: MNHEY, SVGAGI. V was cut by 6 bases and J by 3 bases, with 15 bases left in between. CDR3 DNA: TGTGCCAGCAGGCCAACAGGGTTAGACAATCAGCCCCAGCATTTT. It translates to CASRPTGLDNQPQHF.

Comment on this clone: One end of the junction is discordant with germline, which a read error may explain. The chain recombines TRBV7-9 with TRBJ2-7; TRBD2 matches 12 bases. This CDR3 has 14 amino acids. Germline-derived CDR1 and CDR2 are SEHNR and FQNEAQ (reference sequence). The chain's CDR3 is CASSLAGGQGEQYF. The CDR3 DNA reads TGTGCCAGCAGCCTAGCGGGAGGGCAAGGCGAGCAGTACTTC.

This chain connects TRBV5-1 to TRBJ2-3; 10 bases align to TRBD2. From germline, CDR1 is SGHRS and CDR2 YFSETQ. The CDR3 has 17 residues. V lost 3 bases and J lost 2; bases outside the gene matches: 9. CDR3 sequence reads: CASSSPAGGRITDTQYF. The DNA for the CDR3 is TGCGCCAGCAGCTCTCCAGCGGGGGGGCGGATCACAGATACGCAGTATTTT.

The rearrangement links TRBV5-1 to TRBJ1-3, with 8 positions matching TRBD1. Germline CDR1 reads SGHRS; CDR2 reads YFSETQ. There are 15 residues in the CDR3. Trimming removed 4 bases from V and 4 bases from J; junction bases left unmatched: 7. The CDR3 DNA reads TGCGCCAGCAGCCAGGACAGGGCCGCCGGAAACACCATATATTTT. Encoded protein: CASSQDRAAGNTIYF. The complete variable domain, with remaining parts taken from reference TRBV5-1 and TRBJ1-3, reads KAGVTQTPRYLIKTRGQQVTLSCSPISGHRSVSWYQQTPGQGLQFLFEYFSETQRNKGNFPGRFSGRQFSNSRSEMNVSTLELGDSALYLCASSQDRAAGNTIYFGEGSWLTVV.

V and J are TRBV9 and TRBJ1-1; D perhaps matches TRBD1 (6 bases). Trimming removed 3 bases from V and 2 bases from J, with 11 bases in between. Germline assignment: CDR1 SGDLS and CDR2 YYNGEE. CDR3 length: 14 amino acids. CDR3 DNA: TGTGCCAGCAGCGCCATACAGGGTAACACTGAAGCTTTCTTT. It encodes CASSAIQGNTEAFF.

V usage is TRBV5-1 and J usage is TRBJ1-2; 10 bases line up with TRBD1. The CDR3 runs 16 residues. The germline V gene encodes CDR1 SGHRS and CDR2 YFSETQ. Trimming at V came to 4 bases and at J to 2 bases, leaving 8 bases not matched to a gene. CDR3 residues: CASSSAGQGGNYGYTF. CDR3 sequence (DNA): TGCGCCAGCAGCAGTGCTGGACAGGGGGGGAACTATGGCTACACCTTC. Full variable domain (rest looked up from reference TRBV5-1 and TRBJ1-2): KAGVTQTPRYLIKTRGQQVTLSCSPISGHRSVSWYQQTPGQGLQFLFEYFSETQRNKGNFPGRFSGRQFSNSRSEMNVSTLELGDSALYLCASSSAGQGGNYGYTFGSGTRLTVV.

The chain employs TRBV4-1 and TRBJ1-1; TRBD1 might be the D (5 bases). Looked up from germline, CDR1 is MGHRA and CDR2 is YSYEKL. Trimming cost V 0 bases and J 3 bases, with 14 bases left between them. This CDR3 has 16 residues. CDR3 DNA sequence: TGCGCCAGCAGCCAAGAGTTCGGGGCGAGGGACACTGAAGCTTTCTTT. Protein sequence: CASSQEFGARDTEAFF.

V is TRBV14 and J is TRBJ1-2; D gene ambiguous. The CDR3 is 15 residues long. Germline-derived CDR1 and CDR2 are SGHDN and FVKESK. V lost 0 bases to trimming and J lost 4 bases, with 12 bases between them. Here the CDR3 DNA reads TGTGCCAGCAGCCAAGATCGTGGAGGTGGCTATGGCTACACCTTC. Its protein is CASSQDRGGGYGYTF.

The chain combines TRBV11-3 with TRBJ2-1, with 15 positions matching TRBD2. Germline CDR1 reads SGHNT; CDR2 reads YENEEA. The CDR3 extends over 16 amino acids. Germline trimming cut 4 bases from V and 4 bases from J; bases unmatched to any gene: 2. This CDR3 reads CASSSGLAGGYNEQFF. The CDR3 bases are TGTGCCAGCAGCTCCGGACTAGCGGGGGGGTACAATGAGCAGTTCTTC.

CDR3 sequence: CASSRLAGGGRSYEQYF. In DNA, the CDR3 is TGTGCCAGCAGCCGACTAGCGGGAGGCGGGAGGTCCTACGAGCAGTACTTC. The chain employs TRBV27 and TRBJ2-7; TRBD2 matches at 13 bases. There are 17 residues in the CDR3. The V gene's germline CDR1 is MNHEY and CDR2 SMNVEV (reference sequence). After removal of 6 bases from V and 1 base from J, the junction contained 9 bases not matched to a gene.

The V gene is TRBV5-4, the J gene TRBJ1-6; 7 bases map to TRBD1. The CDR3 consists of 14 residues. CDR1 is SGHNT and CDR2 is YYREEE in the germline V gene (reference sequence). Losses at the gene ends were 2 bases for V and 7 bases for J; bases not matched to a gene: 3. The CDR3 region is CASSLRQGNSPLHF. As DNA, the CDR3 is TGTGCCAGCAGCTTAAGACAGGGAAATTCACCCCTCCACTTT.

The chain joins TRBV7-2 to TRBJ1-1, with 9 bases fitting TRBD1. The germline V gene encodes CDR1 SGHTA and CDR2 FQGNSA. The CDR3 consists of 12 residues. Trimming at V came to 1 base and at J to 10 bases, leaving 1 base not matched to a gene. CDR3: CASSLDRGRAFF. The CDR3 DNA sequence: TGTGCCAGCAGCTTAGACAGGGGGCGAGCTTTCTTT.

This chain connects TRBV10-3 to TRBJ2-3, with 7 bases identical to TRBD2. CDR1 and CDR2 (germline): ENHRY, SYGVKD. The CDR3 is 16 residues long. The V gene end was trimmed by 6 bases and the J gene end by 2 bases; junction bases not matched to a gene: 11. The CDR3 DNA is TGTGCCATCAGCCCCGGAGGGAGCGGGGTCACAGATACGCAGTATTTT. This encodes CAISPGGSGVTDTQYF.

The sample holds a few counts of this clone. The chain uses TRBV6-5 and TRBJ2-1, with TRBD1 identical over 7 bases. This CDR3 has 14 residues. Germline CDR1 and CDR2: MNHEY and SVGAGI. The V and J ends lost 7 bases and 2 bases, in that order; junction bases with no gene match: 5. The CDR3 spells CASTPRGPYNEQFF. The CDR3 coding sequence is TGTGCCAGCACCCCGAGGGGGCCCTACAATGAGCAGTTCTTC.

The V gene is TRBV7-6, the J gene TRBJ2-7; perhaps TRBD2 as D (6 bases). The V end lost 5 bases, the J end lost 4 bases, and 9 bases lay between the germline ends. Germline CDR1 SGHVS, CDR2 FNYEAQ. The CDR3 spans 12 residues. CDR3 sequence reads: CASSPSGYEQYF. DNA of the CDR3: TGTGCCAGCAGCCCGAGCGGGTACGAGCAGTACTTC. The full variable domain, rest sourced from reference TRBV7-6 and TRBJ2-7, is GAGVSQSPRYKVTKRGQDVALRCDPISGHVSLYWYRQALGQGPEFLTYFNYEAQQDKSGLPNDRFSAERPEGSISTLTIQRTEQRDSAMYRCASSPSGYEQYFGPGTRLTVT.

This clone appeared a single time. The chain uses TRBV5-4 and TRBJ2-3; 11 bases are shared with TRBD2. The CDR3 extends over 17 amino acids. Germline values: CDR1 SGHNT, CDR2 YYREEE (reference sequence). The J segment lost 3 bases and the V segment lost 0 bases, leaving 6 bases of the junction unmatched. This chain's CDR3 is CASSLAGASGRTDTQYF. The CDR3 nucleotides are TGTGCCAGCAGCTTGGCTGGGGCTAGCGGGAGGACAGATACGCAGTATTTT.

The genes are TRBV5-5 and TRBJ2-7; 7 bases map to TRBD1. Per germline, CDR1 SGHKS and CDR2 YYEKEE (reference sequence). After removal of 0 bases from V and 1 base from J, the junction contained 7 bases not matched to a gene. This CDR3 region has 16 residues. This chain's CDR3 is CASSLGGWGQSYEQYF. CDR3 nucleotides: TGTGCCAGCAGCTTGGGAGGTTGGGGACAGTCCTACGAGCAGTACTTC.

Details on this clone: Relative to the germline gene, one junction end is altered; a read error may explain this. This chain links TRBV6-1 with TRBJ1-4; the D gene is possibly TRBD1 (5 bases). This CDR3 comprises 13 residues. CDR1 MNHNS and CDR2 SASEGT come from the germline V gene. For the CDR3, the DNA is TGTGCCAGCGGGGGGAGGCTTGGTGAAAACCTGTTTTTT. This gives the protein CASGGRLGENLFF.

The rearrangement links TRBV5-1 to TRBJ2-3, with a tentative D call TRBD1 (6 bases). The V end lost 4 bases, the J end lost 0 bases, and 12 bases lay between the germline ends. The CDR3 spans 15 residues. Germline loops: CDR1 SGHRS, CDR2 YFSETQ. The CDR3 spells CASSSGQKSTDTQYF. In nucleotides, the CDR3 is TGCGCCAGCAGCAGCGGACAGAAGAGCACAGATACGCAGTATTTT.

The CDR3 DNA reads as TGTGCCAGCAGCGTAAGTCCACAGGGCAATCAGCCCCAGCATTTT. It encodes CASSVSPQGNQPQHF. V usage is TRBV9 and J usage is TRBJ1-5; a possible D gene is TRBD1 (5 bases). The V gene's germline CDR1 is SGDLS and CDR2 YYNGEE. V dropped 1 base and J dropped 2 bases, with 10 bases sitting between them. This CDR3 region has 15 residues. The full variable domain, with the rest looked up from reference TRBV9 and TRBJ1-5, is DSGVTQTPKHLITATGQRVTLRCSPRSGDLSVYWYQQSLDQGLQFLIQYYNGEERAKGNILERFSAQQFPDLHSELNLSSLELGDSALYFCASSVSPQGNQPQHFGDGTRLSIL.

This clone appeared once. The CDR3, as DNA: TGTGCCAGCAGCTTGGCTCCGAGTTATTTCGCTGAAGCTTTCTTT. Its protein product is CASSLAPSYFAEAFF. This chain links TRBV5-5 with TRBJ1-1; D uncertain. V lost 0 bases and J lost 6, with 15 bases in between. CDR1 is SGHKS and CDR2 is YYEKEE in the germline V gene (reference sequence). This CDR3 is 15 amino acids long. Based on the CDR3 plus reference TRBV5-5 and TRBJ1-1, the full variable domain is DAGVTQSPTHLIKTRGQQVTLRCSPISGHKSVSWYQQVLGQGPQFIFQYYEKEERGRGNFPDRFSARQFPNYSSELNVNALLLGDSALYLCASSLAPSYFAEAFFGQGTRLTVV.